Here is one T cell receptor (beta chain) with its context. This clonotype has a count of ten or more. Its antigen is currently not known. Base-call qualities are not available, and no considerably larger clone is one nucleotide away. The data were taken from a study of glioma-infiltrating T cells (dated by TCRdb to the mid-2010s). The study in broad terms: TCR alpha- and beta-chain repertoires were sequenced from glioma tissue, non-neoplastic brain tissue and matched peripheral blood mononuclear cells. Three low-grade glioma patients, seven or eight primary glioblastoma patients, and three non-glioma patients who contributed non-neoplastic brain tissue made up the paired cohort. To measure divergence between tissue and blood T-cell populations, each tissue-infiltrating repertoire was compared with the peripheral blood repertoire of the same patient.

According to the germline V gene (reference sequence), CDR1 reads LGHDT and CDR2 reads YNNKEL. V is cut by 1 base and J by 3 bases, and the space between the germline ends is 16 bases. The CDR3 has 17 amino acids, counting the end cysteine and phenylalanine. The retained sequence is limited to the CDR3, 51 bases, with the frame set at the first base. TCR alpha and beta CDR3 regions were amplified with the iRepertoire nested amplicon-rescue multiplex PCR (arm-PCR) platform from RNA. One-step reverse transcription and amplification used about 100-400 ng of tissue mRNA or PBMC total RNA as input. Following bead purification, Illumina adapters were added through a secondary multiplex PCR, and the libraries were then gel-purified between 200 and 400 bp. Libraries carried internal 6-nucleotide barcodes used for demultiplexing. Libraries were sequenced on an Illumina MiSeq with 2x220 or 2x250 nucleotide paired-end reads. In the source study's methods: FLASH 1.2.11 was used to merge paired reads, and BWA-MEM then aligned the reads to the GRCh37 human genome before TRA and TRB reads were extracted. An IMGT-derived reference of cassette sequences and CDR3 motifs, with pseudogenes included, was used for V and J assignment. Reads were translated in three frames, and productive CDR3s were defined by a C…FGXG motif without stop codons. A clonotype was defined as a unique combination of a V-J cassette pair and a CDR3 amino acid sequence. Hamming distance filtering was applied to reads, with thresholds set by the sequence error rate of each sample in mapped regions. The raw public reads went through TCRdb reprocessing: fastp at Q25, MiXCR clone calling, in-frame beta chains kept. CDR3 protein sequences are deduplicated, and each keeps its most common genes and DNA. The V and J calls and clone size come from TCRdb's table, not from the authors' own analysis. The sample profile shows about 130,000 distinct CDR3 sequences; about 23% of them were found once. Of the sample, over 12% falls within the top ten clones.

Overall study outcomes, separate from this receptor: Very few CDR3 sequences were found to be shared between tissue and blood, and this scarcity was attributed to high CDR3 diversity and limited sampling. Small numbers underpinned the group comparisons: about eight glioblastoma patients, three low-grade glioma patients and three non-neoplastic patients. VJ-independent divergence between tissue and blood was lower than expected in non-neoplastic patients but higher than expected in all gliomas, particularly low-grade gliomas.

This receptor was taken from a human donor with low-grade glioma or glioblastoma, undergoing nonglioma brain surgery, or in good health (not recorded which). The specimen sequenced was glioma tissue, nonneoplastic brain tissue, or PBMCs (not recorded which). The V and J segments used are TRBV3-1 and TRBJ2-1, with TRBD2 as a weak D call on 6 bases. The sequence in DNA is TGTGCCAGCAGCCAAGTCTTGGGGAGGACCGACTACAATGAGCAGTTCTTC. Translated, this gives CASSQVLGRTDYNEQFF.